The 21 T cell receptor beta chains listed next were all sequenced from one sample in a study of regulatory T cells. The study's findings and limits: In CD3G-deficient patients, conventional CD4+ T cells were enriched for hydrophobic CDR3 residues at positions 6 and 7.

These receptors lack a known antigen. Primers: 52 TRBV forward and 13 TRBJ reverse. Clones were sequenced by immunoSEQ multiplex PCR, and TCRdb holds only the in-frame ones, with some missing. Among approximately 40,000 clones listed, about 91% were seen once. The sequencing sample was made of conventional CD4+ T cells sorted from blood. The receptors originated from a person aged 18-35 years with CD3G deficiency.

The chain employs TRBV6-1 and TRBJ2-1, with TRBD2 identical over 9 bases. Looked up from germline, CDR1 is MNHNS and CDR2 is SASEGT. J was trimmed by 4 bases and V by 6 bases; bases with no gene match: 7. The CDR3 is made up of 15 amino acids. CDR3 in amino acids: CASSRSSGKYNEQFF. In nucleotides, the CDR3 is TGTGCCAGCAGCCGTTCTAGCGGGAAGTACAATGAGCAGTTCTTC.

The chain has TRBV19 and TRBJ2-7, with 8 bases identical to TRBD2. The CDR3 extends over 14 amino acids. From germline, CDR1 is LNHDA and CDR2 SQIVND (reference sequence). V lost 4 bases to trimming and J lost 2 bases; unmatched junction nucleotides: 4. The CDR3 reads CASSKGGRPYEQYF. The CDR3 DNA reads as TGTGCCAGTAGTAAGGGCGGGAGGCCCTACGAGCAGTACTTC.

This rearrangement joins TRBV6-6 to TRBJ2-1; the D call may be TRBD1 or TRBD2 (5 bases each). The CDR3 runs 12 residues. V gave up 6 bases and J gave up 7 bases, with 10 bases separating them. From germline, CDR1 is MNHNY and CDR2 SVGAGI (reference sequence). The CDR3 nucleotides are TGTGCCAGCAGCCCTGGGGGAAATGAGCAGTTCTTC. Translation: CASSPGGNEQFF.

The CDR3 sequence: CATSGSMNTEAFF. Here the CDR3 DNA reads TGTGCCACCTCCGGCAGCATGAACACTGAAGCTTTCTTT. This rearrangement joins TRBV11-2 to TRBJ1-1; D remains unclear. The germline gives CDR1 SGHAT, CDR2 FQNNGV. There are 13 residues in the CDR3. Trimming took off 10 bases at V and 0 bases at J, with 12 bases between the two ends.

The rearrangement links TRBV11-2 to TRBJ2-4; a weak D match, TRBD2 (6 bases). CDR1 and CDR2 from the germline V gene are SGHAT and FQNNGV. The CDR3 runs 19 residues. Trimming removed 0 bases at V and 3 bases at J, with 21 bases between. CDR3 coding DNA: TGTGCCAGCAGCTTAGATGGGGCGGTTTATCGGCGGGGCAAAAACATTCAGTACTTC. Its translation is CASSLDGAVYRRGKNIQYF.

This chain joins TRBV18 and TRBJ2-1, with D possibly called TRBD1 or TRBD2 (5 bases each). Germline CDR1 is KGHSH and CDR2 is LQKENI. This CDR3 region has 16 residues. V lost 2 bases and J 0 bases, leaving 11 bases between the germline ends. This chain's CDR3 is CASSPLRGTSYNEQFF. CDR3 sequence (DNA): TGTGCCAGCTCACCATTGAGGGGAACCTCCTACAATGAGCAGTTCTTC.

The chain has TRBV7-9 and TRBJ1-1; 7 positions agree with TRBD1. The CDR3 is 14 residues long. With V trimmed by 5 bases and J by 4 bases, 7 bases remained unmatched. The V gene's germline CDR1 is SEHNR and CDR2 FQNEAQ (reference sequence). Here the CDR3 reads CASSRDSPGTEAFF. The CDR3 nucleotides are TGTGCCAGCAGCCGGGACAGTCCTGGCACTGAAGCTTTCTTT.

The J gene is TRBJ2-7, the V gene TRBV6-1; 12 bases are shared with TRBD2. Germline V gene data show CDR1 as MNHNS and CDR2 as SASEGT. CDR3 length equals 14 residues. V trimming: 7 bases; J trimming: 4 bases; junction bases outside the gene matches: 5. The CDR3 is CASTRTSGIYEQYF. The DNA of the CDR3 is TGTGCCAGCACTAGGACTAGCGGGATTTACGAGCAGTACTTC.

This sequence joins TRBV6-6 and TRBJ1-1; D is undetermined. Deletions cut 3 bases from V and 3 bases from J, with 8 bases between. This CDR3 contains 13 residues. Germline V CDR1 and CDR2: MNHNY, SVGAGI (reference sequence). The CDR3 is CASSYSDYTEAFF. CDR3 DNA sequence: TGTGCCAGCAGTTATAGTGATTACACTGAAGCTTTCTTT.

This chain uses TRBV19 with TRBJ2-7; 8 bases are a match to TRBD1. Germline CDR1 is LNHDA and CDR2 is SQIVND (reference sequence). The CDR3 extends over 17 amino acids. The J segment lost 5 bases and the V segment lost 5 bases, leaving 17 bases of the junction unmatched. CDR3 region: CASSSSKLAGGPNEQYF. Here the CDR3 DNA reads TGTGCCAGTAGTTCCAGCAAGTTGGCAGGGGGCCCCAACGAGCAGTACTTC.

V usage is TRBV6-1 and J usage is TRBJ2-5; D may match TRBD1 or TRBD2 (5 bases each). Deletions cut 3 bases from V and 4 bases from J, with 6 bases between. The CDR3 is made up of 12 amino acids. CDR1 and CDR2 (germline): MNHNS, SASEGT. The CDR3 spells CASSERGETQYF. Written as DNA, the CDR3 is TGTGCCAGCAGTGAGAGGGGAGAGACCCAGTACTTC.

The chain links TRBV11-2 to TRBJ2-5; D unclear. Trimming left V 0 bases short and J 5 bases short, with 13 bases between. The CDR3 is 15 residues long. The germline V gene encodes CDR1 SGHAT and CDR2 FQNNGV. In DNA form, the CDR3 reads TGTGCCAGCAGCTTAGATCTGCGGAGTATGGAGACCCAGTACTTC. Its protein product is CASSLDLRSMETQYF.

This chain links TRBV6-6 with TRBJ1-1; 7 bases align to TRBD1. Unmatched junction bases numbered 12, after V lost 6 bases and J lost 11 bases. The germline CDR1 and CDR2 sequences are MNHNY and SVGAGI (reference sequence). The CDR3 totals 13 residues. Written as DNA, the CDR3 is TGTGCCAGCAGCTCCGGACAGGATCTGACTGCTTTCTTT. This gives the protein CASSSGQDLTAFF.

The V call is TRBV7-8, the J call TRBJ2-7, with 8 bases identical to TRBD1. There are 13 residues in the CDR3. Per germline, CDR1 SGHVS and CDR2 FQNEAQ. V shed 4 bases, J shed 7 bases, and the junction held 6 bases outside the gene matches. The CDR3 sequence: CASSSRTGREQYF. The CDR3 DNA reads as TGTGCCAGCAGCTCCCGGACAGGGAGGGAGCAGTACTTC. The whole variable domain, filled in from reference TRBV7-8 and TRBJ2-7, reads GAGVSQSPRYKVAKRGQDVALRCDPISGHVSLFWYQQALGQGPEFLTYFQNEAQLDKSGLPSDRFFAERPEGSVSTLKIQRTQQEDSAVYLCASSSRTGREQYFGPGTRLTVT.

This clone has only one observation. The V and J genes are TRBV28 and TRBJ2-7, with 8 positions matching TRBD1. Germline V gene lookup returns CDR1 MDHEN and CDR2 SYDVKM. The CDR3 runs to 17 residues. The V segment lost 6 bases and the J segment 2 bases; nucleotides outside the gene matches: 15. The CDR3 reads CASSHSPRTGFPYEQYF. For the CDR3, the DNA is TGTGCCAGCAGCCACTCCCCCCGGACAGGGTTTCCCTACGAGCAGTACTTC.

The chain combines TRBV6-1 with TRBJ2-5; a possible D gene is TRBD2 (5 bases). CDR3 length: 12 amino acids. Germline CDR1 reads MNHNS; CDR2 reads SASEGT. V was pared by 7 bases and J by 4 bases, with 10 bases between. CDR3 coding DNA: TGTGCCAGCACCAGCGAGGGAGAGACCCAGTACTTC. Its protein product is CASTSEGETQYF.

V is TRBV11-3 and J is TRBJ2-1; 10 positions match TRBD1. Germline CDR1 is SGHNT and CDR2 is YENEEA. J lost 4 bases, V lost 1 base, and 13 bases had no gene match. This CDR3 comprises 19 residues. The CDR3 loop is CASSLVKRSGTGVYNEQFF. The CDR3 DNA follows: TGTGCCAGCAGCTTAGTCAAAAGGTCCGGGACAGGGGTGTACAATGAGCAGTTCTTC.

The rearrangement joins TRBV14 to TRBJ2-2; no clear D gene. The CDR3 extends over 13 amino acids. Trimming shortened V by 4 bases and J by 6 bases, and 9 bases separated the two germline ends. Germline V gene lookup returns CDR1 SGHDN and CDR2 FVKESK. This CDR3 is CASSPSLSGELFF. CDR3 in DNA: TGTGCCAGCAGCCCAAGTTTGTCCGGGGAGCTGTTTTTT.

The chain joins TRBV6-1 to TRBJ2-7; perhaps TRBD1 as D (6 bases). V was shortened by 5 bases and J by 9 bases, with 11 bases between the two germline ends. The CDR3 sequence is 11 residues long. Germline lookup yields CDR1 MNHNS and CDR2 SASEGT. CDR3 nucleotides: TGTGCCAGCAGTCTGGGGGCTGCGCAGTACTTC. Translating it yields CASSLGAAQYF.

The CDR3 reads CASSFAGQGYEKLFF. CDR3 DNA sequence: TGTGCCAGCAGTTTCGCGGGACAGGGATATGAAAAACTGTTTTTT. The gene calls are TRBV28 and TRBJ1-4; 9 bases map to TRBD1. V was pared by 3 bases and J by 6 bases, with 5 bases of the junction left unmatched. CDR3 length: 15 residues. Germline V gene lookup returns CDR1 MDHEN and CDR2 SYDVKM. The entire variable domain, with the rest obtained from reference TRBV28 and TRBJ1-4, is as follows: DVKVTQSSRYLVKRTGEKVFLECVQDMDHENMFWYRQDPGLGLRLIYFSYDVKMKEKGDIPEGYSVSREKKERFSLILESASTNQTSMYLCASSFAGQGYEKLFFGSGTQLSVL.

The rearrangement uses TRBV7-9 and TRBJ1-2, with unresolved D. The CDR3 is made up of 14 amino acids. Looked up from germline, CDR1 is SEHNR and CDR2 is FQNEAQ (reference sequence). Trimming removed 3 bases from V and 3 bases from J, with 11 bases in between. The CDR3 region is CASSFSDGYYGYTF. The CDR3 DNA follows: TGTGCCAGCAGCTTTTCTGATGGGTACTATGGCTACACCTTC.